These 8 T cell receptor beta chains were sequenced from one sample in a study of human T cells and chemical hapten exposure (TCRdb year 2021). Total RNA was extracted from unfractionated whole blood that had been collected in Tempus Blood RNA tubes. During library preparation, unique molecular identifiers were attached to individual cDNA molecules so that TCRs could be counted in a quantitative, reproducible way. TCRdb took the public reads, trimmed them with fastp at Q25, ran MiXCR for clone calling and kept in-frame beta chains. Merged by CDR3 protein, the rows form single entries marked with the most common genes and DNA. Across this sample there are 120,000 or so distinct CDR3 sequences, with over 6.5% seen only once. Of the sample, 1.1% to 1.5% is held by the ten largest clones. The specimen sequenced was whole blood. The origin of the receptors is a human donor in good health. Some clones in this sample may be carry-over from other donors' samples. Donor details come from another sample of the same person, matched by shared clones.

This clonotype was detected ten times or more. V usage is TRBV10-3 and J usage is TRBJ2-7; 10 bases align to TRBD2. The length of the CDR3 is 14 residues. Unmatched junction bases numbered 6, after V lost 6 bases and J lost 4 bases. Per the germline V gene, CDR1 is ENHRY and CDR2 is SYGVKD. Here the CDR3 reads CAISAGTSVYEQYF. The CDR3 DNA follows: TGTGCCATCAGCGCCGGGACTAGCGTATACGAGCAGTACTTC.

This clonotype was found many times. J is TRBJ2-3 and V is TRBV6-5; 12 bases map to TRBD2. CDR3 length equals 15 residues. V shed 4 bases, J shed 1 base, and the junction held 0 bases outside the gene matches. CDR1 is MNHEY, CDR2 SVGAGI, per germline. The CDR3, as DNA: TGTGCCAGCAGTTCTAGCGGGGGGGGCACAGATACGCAGTATTTT. Translated, it gives CASSSSGGGTDTQYF.

This clonotype came up many times. This rearrangement joins TRBV20-1 to TRBJ1-2, with D perhaps TRBD1 (5 bases). V was cut by 0 bases and J by 0 bases, with 8 bases left in between. Looked up from germline, CDR1 is DFQATT and CDR2 is SNEGSKA (reference sequence). The CDR3 sequence is 14 residues long. CDR3 sequence reads: CSARDGGTNYGYTF. CDR3 in DNA: TGCAGTGCTAGAGATGGGGGAACTAACTATGGCTACACCTTC.

This clonotype was found a few times. The chain has TRBV3-1 and TRBJ2-7; unclear D gene. Germline V lookup: CDR1 LGHDT, CDR2 YNNKEL (reference sequence). V lost 4 bases, J lost 0 bases, and 13 bases lay in between. This CDR3 is 15 amino acids long. The DNA for the CDR3 is TGTGCCAGCAGCCTCGGCCGAGGATTCTCCTACGAGCAGTACTTC. This translates into CASSLGRGFSYEQYF.

The V call is TRBV7-2, the J call TRBJ1-6; 7 nucleotides agree with TRBD1. CDR3 size: 15 residues. Losses at the gene ends were 5 bases for V and 10 bases for J; bases not matched to a gene: 11. Germline CDR1 and CDR2: SGHTA and FQGNSA. The DNA for the CDR3 is TGTGCCAGCAGCACCCGGACAGGCTTTGACTCACCCCTCCACTTT. Protein product: CASSTRTGFDSPLHF.

There are a few counts of this clonotype. The chain combines TRBV2 with TRBJ1-6; TRBD1 might be the D (5 bases). Germline V gene data show CDR1 as SNHLY and CDR2 as FYNNEI. The CDR3 totals 14 residues. Trimming took 4 bases from V and 9 from J, leaving 13 bases between them. The CDR3 DNA follows: TGTGCCAGCAGTGCAAGAGGGGCCGGTTCACCCCTCCACTTT. Protein sequence: CASSARGAGSPLHF.

A few counts support this clonotype. This sequence joins TRBV4-2 and TRBJ1-1; 7 bases align to TRBD1. Germline V lookup: CDR1 LGHNA, CDR2 YNFKEQ. This CDR3 is 16 amino acids long. Germline trimming cut 3 bases from V and 5 bases from J; bases unmatched to any gene: 12. In DNA, the CDR3 is TGTGCCAGCAGCCAGAGCGAGACAGGGTGGGGAACTGAAGCTTTCTTT. Its protein product is CASSQSETGWGTEAFF.

This clonotype was detected many times. The gene calls are TRBV5-1 and TRBJ1-5; D call uncertain. The germline CDR1 and CDR2 sequences are SGHRS and YFSETQ. CDR3 size: 14 residues. Trimming left V 4 bases short and J 2 bases short, with 10 bases between. The CDR3 loop reads CASSVDTRNQPQHF. The CDR3, as DNA: TGCGCCAGCAGCGTTGACACTCGCAATCAGCCCCAGCATTTT. The full variable domain, with the rest looked up from reference TRBV5-1 and TRBJ1-5, is KAGVTQTPRYLIKTRGQQVTLSCSPISGHRSVSWYQQTPGQGLQFLFEYFSETQRNKGNFPGRFSGRQFSNSRSEMNVSTLELGDSALYLCASSVDTRNQPQHFGDGTRLSIL.